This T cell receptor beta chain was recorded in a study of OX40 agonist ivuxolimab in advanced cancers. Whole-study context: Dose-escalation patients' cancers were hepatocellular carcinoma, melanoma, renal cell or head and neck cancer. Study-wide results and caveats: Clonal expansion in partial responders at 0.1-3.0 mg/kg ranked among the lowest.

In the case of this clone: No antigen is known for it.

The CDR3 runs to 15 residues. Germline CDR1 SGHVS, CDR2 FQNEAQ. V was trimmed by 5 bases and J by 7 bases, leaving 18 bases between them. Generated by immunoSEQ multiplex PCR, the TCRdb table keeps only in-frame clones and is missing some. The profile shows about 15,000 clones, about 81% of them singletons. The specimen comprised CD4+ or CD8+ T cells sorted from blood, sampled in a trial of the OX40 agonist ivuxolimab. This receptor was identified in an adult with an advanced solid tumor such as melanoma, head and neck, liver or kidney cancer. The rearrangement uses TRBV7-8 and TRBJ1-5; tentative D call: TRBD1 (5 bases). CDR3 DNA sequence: TGTGCCAGCAGCCCCGGAGGGGACCTAGGACAGCCCCAGCATTTT. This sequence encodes CASSPGGDLGQPQHF.